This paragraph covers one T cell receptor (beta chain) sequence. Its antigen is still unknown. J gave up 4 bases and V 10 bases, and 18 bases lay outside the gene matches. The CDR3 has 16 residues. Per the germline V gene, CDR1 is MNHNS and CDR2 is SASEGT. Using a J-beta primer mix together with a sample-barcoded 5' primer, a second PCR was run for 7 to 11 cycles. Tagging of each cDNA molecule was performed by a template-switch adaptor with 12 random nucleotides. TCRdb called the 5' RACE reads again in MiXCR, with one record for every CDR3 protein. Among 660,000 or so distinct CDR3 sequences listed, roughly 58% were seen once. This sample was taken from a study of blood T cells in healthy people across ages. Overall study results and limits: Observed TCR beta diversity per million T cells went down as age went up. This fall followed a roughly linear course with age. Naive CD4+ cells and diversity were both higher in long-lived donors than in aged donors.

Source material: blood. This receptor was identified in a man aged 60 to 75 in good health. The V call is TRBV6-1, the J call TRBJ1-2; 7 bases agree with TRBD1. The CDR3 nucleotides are TGTGCCACCAACCTCCGGGACAGCACCATTGTCTATGGCTACACCTTC. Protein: CATNLRDSTIVYGYTF.